These 13 T cell receptor beta chains originate from one sample sequenced in a study of Graves' ophthalmopathy and Graves' hyperthyroidism. The authors amplified TCR beta CDR3 regions, and they did so from RNA transcripts for repertoire sequencing. HTBI-primed RT-PCR formed the first round, and a multiplex PCR formed the second. TCRdb reprocessed the multiplex PCR reads with MiXCR, giving one entry per CDR3 protein. The table lists around 470,000 distinct CDR3 sequences, over 13% of them singletons. Material for sequencing was blood. The receptors derive from a woman aged 30 to 39 with Graves' ophthalmopathy.

V usage is TRBV27 and J usage is TRBJ1-6, with D perhaps TRBD1 (5 bases). The CDR3 sequence is 15 residues long. Trimming shortened V by 2 bases and J by 9 bases, and 14 bases separated the two germline ends. Germline V gene data show CDR1 as MNHEY and CDR2 as SMNVEV (reference sequence). The CDR3 loop is CASSLKYRTGSPLHF. CDR3 nucleotides: TGTGCCAGCAGTTTAAAGTACAGGACGGGTTCACCCCTCCACTTT.

This clonotype was counted many times. The chain is built from TRBV5-1 and TRBJ2-2, with 7 bases matching TRBD1. The CDR3 loop spans 13 amino acids. Germline V gene data show CDR1 as SGHRS and CDR2 as YFSETQ. V was pared by 4 bases and J by 4 bases, with 1 base of the junction left unmatched. CDR3 residues: CASSEGATGELFF. Here the CDR3 DNA reads TGCGCCAGCAGCGAGGGGGCCACCGGGGAGCTGTTTTTT.

There are many counts of this clonotype. J is TRBJ1-1 and V is TRBV12-3 or TRBV12-4; no definite D call. The CDR3 runs to 13 residues. V gave up 4 bases and J gave up 8 bases, with 14 bases separating them. The CDR3 sequence: CASSSAPTAEAFF. In DNA form, the CDR3 reads TGTGCCAGCAGTTCGGCCCCAACGGCCGAAGCTTTCTTT.

This clonotype was recorded many times. The chain is built from TRBV10-3 and TRBJ1-2; 7 bases agree with TRBD1. The CDR3 totals 14 residues. Germline CDR1 ENHRY, CDR2 SYGVKD. After removal of 11 bases from V and 0 bases from J, the junction contained 9 bases not matched to a gene. Written as DNA, the CDR3 is TGTGCCTCTCAGGGGGGGTTCGCTAACTATGGCTACACCTTC. It translates to CASQGGFANYGYTF.

This clonotype came up a few times. V gene TRBV5-1 combines with J gene TRBJ2-7; possibly TRBD1 for D (6 bases). The ends were cut back, 5 bases at V and 5 bases at J, with 23 bases in the middle. CDR3 length: 16 amino acids. CDR1 and CDR2 from the germline V gene are SGHRS and YFSETQ. CDR3 sequence: CASRGPGAPKGNEQYF. CDR3 DNA: TGCGCCAGCAGGGGTCCAGGGGCTCCGAAGGGGAACGAGCAGTACTTC.

V gene TRBV12-5 combines with J gene TRBJ2-2; D gene uncertain. The V gene lost 4 bases and the J gene lost 4 bases, with 1 base spanning the gap. The CDR3 has 11 residues. The germline CDR1 and CDR2 sequences are LGHNT and FRNRAP. CDR3 sequence: CASGSTGELFF. The CDR3, as DNA: TGTGCTAGTGGTTCCACCGGGGAGCTGTTTTTT.

This clonotype has a count of ten or more. The chain is built from TRBV19 and TRBJ1-2; D is unresolved. Germline values: CDR1 LNHDA, CDR2 SQIVND (reference sequence). The CDR3 totals 15 residues. Deletions cut 9 bases from V and 4 bases from J, with 21 bases between. The DNA for the CDR3 is TGTGCCAGCGTCGCACATCCCGGGAGATCCTATGGCTACACCTTC. It translates to CASVAHPGRSYGYTF. The complete variable domain, with remaining parts taken from reference TRBV19 and TRBJ1-2, reads DGGITQSPKYLFRKEGQNVTLSCEQNLNHDAMYWYRQDPGQGLRLIYYSQIVNDFQKGDIAEGYSVSREKKESFPLTVTSAQKNPTAFYLCASVAHPGRSYGYTFGSGTRLTVV.

This clonotype has a count of ten or more. The chain has TRBV28 and TRBJ1-1; 7 bases align to TRBD1. J lost 5 bases, V lost 7 bases, and 7 bases had no gene match. This CDR3 has 13 residues. CDR1 is MDHEN and CDR2 is SYDVKM in the germline V gene. The CDR3 nucleotides are TGTGCCAGCACCATACAGGGGCGGACTGAAGCTTTCTTT. Protein sequence: CASTIQGRTEAFF.

This clonotype came up many times. This chain uses TRBV3-1 with TRBJ1-1; perhaps TRBD1 as D (6 bases). The CDR3 has 13 amino acids. Germline V gene lookup returns CDR1 LGHDT and CDR2 YNNKEL (reference sequence). V lost 3 bases and J lost 4, with 9 bases in between. In DNA form, the CDR3 reads TGTGCCAGCAGCCAGGGAGGGGGCACTGAAGCTTTCTTT. Its protein product is CASSQGGGTEAFF.

This clonotype has a handful of counts. The genes are TRBV29-1 and TRBJ1-1; D not resolved. Trimming removed 6 bases from V and 7 bases from J, with 15 bases in between. The CDR3 runs to 12 residues. Germline CDR1 and CDR2: SQVTM and ANQGSEA. CDR3 coding DNA: TGCAGCGTCAGTTATGGCCGGATTGAAGCTTTCTTT. The encoded protein is CSVSYGRIEAFF.

This chain uses TRBV12-3 or TRBV12-4 with TRBJ1-6, with 8 bases aligning to TRBD1. The CDR3 spans 15 residues. After removal of 4 bases from V and 8 bases from J, the junction contained 7 bases not matched to a gene. CDR3: CASSSPGTGDSPLHF. The DNA for the CDR3 is TGTGCCAGCAGTTCCCCCGGGACAGGAGATTCACCCCTCCACTTT.

CDR3 loop: CSAKGLEGLAGGEQYF. In DNA, the CDR3 is TGCAGTGCTAAGGGATTGGAGGGACTAGCGGGAGGCGAGCAGTACTTC. This rearrangement joins TRBV20-1 to TRBJ2-7; 15 bases are shared with TRBD2. V lost 4 bases to trimming and J lost 6 bases; unmatched junction nucleotides: 10. This CDR3 spans 16 amino acids. Per the germline V gene, CDR1 is DFQATT and CDR2 is SNEGSKA (reference sequence).

This clonotype showed up many times. The chain has TRBV13 and TRBJ2-5; 9 positions agree with TRBD2. In germline, CDR1 is PRHDT, CDR2 FYEKMQ (reference sequence). Germline trimming cut 2 bases from V and 3 bases from J; bases unmatched to any gene: 4. The CDR3 totals 15 residues. CDR3 loop: CASSLKSSGEETQYF. The DNA for the CDR3 is TGTGCCAGCAGCTTAAAGTCTAGCGGGGAAGAGACCCAGTACTTC.